This entry is about one T cell receptor (beta chain). Its antigen is unknown. Germline loops: CDR1 MDHEN, CDR2 SYDVKM. This CDR3 has 16 residues. TCRdb re-called the 5' RACE reads and catalogs CDR3 proteins one per entry, DNA excluded. The repertoire table contains a few hundred thousand distinct CDR3 sequences. The sample is drawn from a study of T cells expressing NK-cell markers. Study-wide findings and caveats: Dominant NKG2C+ clonotypes in about six donors made up roughly 1.0-7.5% of CD8+ T cells.

The genes are TRBV28 and TRBJ2-1; TCRdb gives TRBD2 as the D gene, but with no DNA this cannot be confirmed. What was sequenced was blood T cells: a sorted CD56 or NKG2C T cell subset, CD4+ or CD8+ T cells, or bulk PBMC T cells (not recorded which). This sequence originates from a man aged 18-70 years in good health. CDR3 sequence: CASSSPGLAGYNEQFF.